The 9 T cell receptor beta chains listed next were all sequenced from one sample in a study of cytomegalovirus exposure and HLA in healthy donors. The PCR made use of 60 Vbeta and 13 Jbeta primers. The method was immunoSEQ multiplex PCR; TCRdb's version includes in-frame clones alone and lacks a portion of them. The table shows some 180,000 clones, with approximately 79% occurring only once. The material sequenced was PBMCs. The receptors shown here come from a woman in her 30s in good health and CMV-seropositive.

The gene calls are TRBV4-2 and TRBJ2-5, with D possibly matching TRBD2 (5 bases). CDR3 length: 17 residues. The V end lost 0 bases, the J end lost 1 base, and 15 bases lay between the germline ends. Germline lookup yields CDR1 LGHNA and CDR2 YNFKEQ. CDR3 residues: CASSQDSPGSIQETQYF. The CDR3 DNA is TGTGCCAGCAGCCAAGACTCCCCGGGGAGCATCCAAGAGACCCAGTACTTC.

This chain links TRBV11-3 with TRBJ2-1; D is unclear. V dropped 1 base and J dropped 3 bases, with 4 bases sitting between them. Germline V lookup: CDR1 SGHNT, CDR2 YENEEA. This CDR3 has 13 amino acids. The CDR3 here is CASSLGSYNEQFF. CDR3 bases: TGTGCCAGCAGCTTAGGTAGCTACAATGAGCAGTTCTTC.

This chain uses TRBV4-1 with TRBJ1-2; 7 bases align to TRBD1. Looked up from germline, CDR1 is MGHRA and CDR2 is YSYEKL. Trimming at V came to 2 bases and at J to 4 bases, leaving 7 bases not matched to a gene. This CDR3 contains 15 residues. The CDR3 DNA reads TGCGCCAGCAGCCAATCGGACAGGTTTGGCTATGGCTACACCTTC. It translates to CASSQSDRFGYGYTF.

The chain is built from TRBV7-9 and TRBJ1-2; a weak D match, TRBD1 (6 bases). Trimming shortened V by 2 bases and J by 4 bases, and 11 bases separated the two germline ends. CDR3 size: 14 residues. Germline loops: CDR1 SEHNR, CDR2 FQNEAQ (reference sequence). This CDR3 reads CASSLLDRAYGYTF. The CDR3 DNA follows: TGTGCCAGCAGCTTATTGGACAGAGCCTATGGCTACACCTTC.

The table lists this clone with a few counts. This rearrangement joins TRBV2 to TRBJ2-5; D gene uncertain. V lost 4 bases and J lost 1, with 7 bases in between. There are 13 residues in the CDR3. The germline CDR1 and CDR2 sequences are SNHLY and FYNNEI. The CDR3 spells CASSVEAQETQYF. The DNA of the CDR3 is TGTGCCAGCAGTGTAGAGGCCCAAGAGACCCAGTACTTC. The complete variable domain, with remaining parts taken from reference TRBV2 and TRBJ2-5, reads EPEVTQTPSHQVTQMGQEVILRCVPISNHLYFYWYRQILGQKVEFLVSFYNNEISEKSEIFDDQFSVERPDGSNFTLKIRSTKLEDSAMYFCASSVEAQETQYFGPGTRLLVL.

This rearrangement joins TRBV18 to TRBJ1-4, with D maybe TRBD1 (5 bases). Germline V gene data show CDR1 as KGHSH and CDR2 as LQKENI. This CDR3 contains 13 residues. With 3 bases removed from V and 5 bases from J, the gap between germline ends came to 7 bases. The CDR3 bases are TGTGCCAGCTCACCGACAGAGAATGAAAAACTGTTTTTT. Translating it yields CASSPTENEKLFF.

V and J are TRBV4-3 and TRBJ1-4, with D possibly being TRBD1 (5 bases). The CDR3 has 16 amino acids. Trimming left V 4 bases short and J 5 bases short, with 17 bases between. Germline V CDR1 and CDR2: LGHNA, YSLEER. The CDR3 region is CASSPGLGQVNEKLFF. DNA of the CDR3: TGCGCCAGCAGCCCCGGTCTGGGGCAGGTGAATGAAAAACTGTTTTTT.

J is TRBJ1-4 and V is TRBV9, with a possible D match to TRBD1 (6 bases). V dropped 0 bases and J dropped 4 bases, with 13 bases sitting between them. Germline CDR1 SGDLS, CDR2 YYNGEE. The CDR3 covers 16 residues. CDR3 loop: CASSVGAQGFNEKLFF. The CDR3 nucleotides are TGTGCCAGCAGCGTAGGCGCACAGGGTTTTAATGAAAAACTGTTTTTT.

This rearrangement joins TRBV29-1 to TRBJ2-7; the match to TRBD1 covers 7 bases. The CDR3 length is 15 residues. Trimming removed 2 bases from V and 1 base from J; junction bases left unmatched: 8. Germline CDR1 SQVTM, CDR2 ANQGSEA. The CDR3 nucleotides read TGCAGCGTTGAACAACAGGGGATTATTTCCTACGAGCAGTACTTC. Translated: CSVEQQGIISYEQYF.